The clone carrying this T cell receptor (beta chain) came up a few times. Measured with immunoSEQ multiplex PCR; TCRdb has only the in-frame clones, and not every one. The sample contains some 100,000 clones, around 93% of which appear only once. This sample was taken from a study of PD-L1 blockade in urothelial cancer. Per germline, CDR1 SGHRS and CDR2 YFSETQ. Trimming cost V 0 bases and J 6 bases, with 14 bases left between them. The CDR3 extends over 15 amino acids. The chain carries TRBV5-1 and TRBJ2-3; tentatively, D is TRBD1 (5 bases). The sequencing used PBMCs, collected around atezolizumab (anti-PD-L1) treatment. The receptor's source is a woman older than 75 with urothelial cancer. The CDR3: CASSLVGSRQDTQYF. The CDR3 coding sequence is TGCGCCAGCAGCTTGGTGGGCAGCCGACAGGATACGCAGTATTTT.